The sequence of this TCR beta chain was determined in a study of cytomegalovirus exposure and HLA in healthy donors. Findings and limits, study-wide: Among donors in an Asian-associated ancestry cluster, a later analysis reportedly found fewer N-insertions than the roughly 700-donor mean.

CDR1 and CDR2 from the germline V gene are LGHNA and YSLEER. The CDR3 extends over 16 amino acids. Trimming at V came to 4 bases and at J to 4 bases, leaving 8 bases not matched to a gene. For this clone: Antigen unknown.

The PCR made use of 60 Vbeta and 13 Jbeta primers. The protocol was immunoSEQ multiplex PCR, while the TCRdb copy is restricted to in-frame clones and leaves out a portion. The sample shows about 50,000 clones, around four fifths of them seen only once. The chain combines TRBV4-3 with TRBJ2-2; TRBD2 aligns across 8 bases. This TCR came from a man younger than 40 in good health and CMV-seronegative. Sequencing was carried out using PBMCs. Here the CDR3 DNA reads TGCGCCAGCAGCCGGGGAGCGGGAGACCCCACCGGGGAGCTGTTTTTT. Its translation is CASSRGAGDPTGELFF.